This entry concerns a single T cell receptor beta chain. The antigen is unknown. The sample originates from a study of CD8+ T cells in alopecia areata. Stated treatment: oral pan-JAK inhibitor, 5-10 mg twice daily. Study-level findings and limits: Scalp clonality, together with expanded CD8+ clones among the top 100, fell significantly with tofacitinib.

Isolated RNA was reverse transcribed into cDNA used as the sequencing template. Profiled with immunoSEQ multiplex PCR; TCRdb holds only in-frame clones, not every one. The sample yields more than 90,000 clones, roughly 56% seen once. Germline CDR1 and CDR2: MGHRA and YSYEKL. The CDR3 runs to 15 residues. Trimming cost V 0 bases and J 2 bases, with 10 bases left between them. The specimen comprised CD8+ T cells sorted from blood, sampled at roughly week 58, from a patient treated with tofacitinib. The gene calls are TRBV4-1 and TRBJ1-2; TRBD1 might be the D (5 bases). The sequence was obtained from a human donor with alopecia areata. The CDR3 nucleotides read TGCGCCAGCAGCCAAGAGTTTGGGGGGAACTATGGCTACACCTTC. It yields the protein CASSQEFGGNYGYTF.